The clone carrying this TCR beta chain was observed a handful of times. The sample contains more than one DNA sequence encoding this CDR3. This record belongs to a study of blood T cell repertoires in COVID-19. Whole-study context: Acute-phase and convalescent COVID-19 samples originated in the United States, Italy and Spain. Sources were T cells, B-cell-depleted T cells, or PBMCs; the material itself was cDNA or gDNA.

As handled by the study authors: Amplification from reference gene primers served as the basis for estimated nucleated cell counts. The assay was immunoSEQ multiplex PCR, and TCRdb's table has in-frame clones only and misses some. That table is the source of V, J and clone size, and D and trimming were worked out from the DNA. The data hold under 300,000 clones, with over 70% observed a single time. What was sequenced was peripheral blood. This clonotype was sampled from an elderly woman with acute or convalescent COVID-19.

CDR3 coding DNA: TGCGCCAGCAGCACCGGGACAGGGGGTACACATGAGCAGTTCTTC. This gives the protein CASSTGTGGTHEQFF. This chain uses TRBV5-1 with TRBJ2-1; 11 bases map to TRBD1. Germline CDR1 and CDR2: SGHRS and YFSETQ. The V and J ends lost 4 bases and 8 bases, in that order; junction bases with no gene match: 8. This CDR3 has 15 residues.